This T cell receptor beta chain came from a study of cytomegalovirus exposure and HLA in healthy donors. In the PCR, 60 Vbeta and 13 Jbeta primers were used. The data were produced by immunoSEQ multiplex PCR, yet TCRdb's version contains in-frame clones alone and is incomplete. The repertoire holds tens of thousands of clones, with 70% to 85% as singletons. The ends were cut back, 7 bases at V and 10 bases at J, with 14 bases in the middle. The CDR3 is made up of 13 amino acids. The germline gives CDR1 SEHNR, CDR2 FQNEAQ (reference sequence). This sequence joins TRBV7-9 and TRBJ1-6; weak D call: TRBD1 (5 bases). This sequence was found in a woman in her twenties or thirties in good health and CMV-seronegative. Material for sequencing was PBMCs. The CDR3 DNA follows: TGTGCCAGCACCCGGGGGGGAAGGTCACCCCTCCACTTT. Translating gives CASTRGGRSPLHF.